This TCR beta chain was profiled in a study of blood T cells in healthy people across ages (dated by TCRdb to 2013 to 2016). Study-wide context: Template switching captured roughly one uniquely barcoded TCR beta cDNA molecule per two T cells in model experiments. Using deep sequencing normalized with unique cDNA molecular identifiers, the study measured how TCR beta repertoire diversity changes with age. Four age groups were formed from the donors: young (average roughly 15 years), middle-aged (around 37), aged (approximately 60) and long-lived (82). For two donors (one aged 18 to 30 and one aged 80 or older), the study analyzed two additional independent replicas of 1 million unique cDNA reads from the same blood draw. Overall results and qualifications from the work: Compared with the aged group, the long-lived group had more naive CD4+ T cells, fewer expanded clones and increased TCR diversity, a pattern suggesting age selection. The percentage of naive T cells measured by flow cytometry correlated strongly with observed TCR beta diversity. Estimates of total diversity based on one million sequenced T cells were regarded as lower bounds and as underestimates. Observed TCR beta diversity per million T cells fell roughly linearly with age, and a significant reduction was already apparent by age around 44. The CMV infection status of donors was not known, potentially confounding age-related changes in expanded clonotypes. Since profiling was done on bulk unsorted PBMCs, naive and antigen-experienced compartments could not be conclusively compared.

The approximately 39 donors, aged roughly 6 to 100 years, were systemically healthy Caucasian individuals from Russia. Each donor gave about 9.8 milliliters of peripheral blood, drawn into EDTA-treated Vacutainer tubes. Ficoll-Paque density-gradient centrifugation was used to isolate PBMCs, with at least 6.5 million per sample. Total RNA was extracted from PBMCs with Trizol reagent, with at least 6 micrograms obtained per sample. Naive CD45RAhigh/CD27high T cell percentages were measured by flow cytometry on a PBMC aliquot from every donor. V is cut by 2 bases and J by 0 bases, and the space between the germline ends is 7 bases. The CDR3, from cysteine to phenylalanine, totals 14 residues. Kept here is only the CDR3 DNA, which spans 42 bases and is read in frame from base 1. The germline V gene provides CDR1 SGHRS and CDR2 YFSETQ. Library construction relied on 5' RACE. The run used an Illumina HiSeq 2500. A second roughly 6 to 11 cycle PCR used a sample-barcoded 5' primer and a J-beta primer mix. A unique molecular identifier was introduced onto each TCR beta cDNA molecule by a template-switch 5' adaptor carrying 12 random nucleotides. At least 2.5 million CDR3-containing paired-end reads were obtained from each sample. First-strand cDNA was synthesized from all RNA with the Mint cDNA synthesis kit, primed by a TRBC-specific oligonucleotide. Following uracil-DNA glycosylase treatment, a first 18-cycle PCR with universal primers M1SS and BC2_uni_R was performed on all cDNA. The study's processing was this. For normalization, 1 million high-quality reads were randomly selected from each sample, with every read carrying a distinct molecular identifier. Instead of being binned into consensus sequences, reads that shared molecular identifiers were thrown out. MiTCR, run with a Q25 quality threshold and the strictest error-elimination algorithm, handled CDR3 identification, clonotype clustering and error correction. A nonparametric unseen species model with Euler transformation was used to estimate a lower bound on total TCR beta diversity. TCRdb reworked the public reads: Q25 trimming with fastp, MiXCR clone assembly, productive beta chains retained. Rows are combined by CDR3 protein, so each entry shows the most common genes and DNA. TCRdb, not the original authors, processed these V and J calls. In all, the sample holds 550,000 to 650,000 distinct CDR3 sequences, and 25% to 35% of those were seen once. Together, the top ten hold 3% to 4.5% of the sample.

This clonotype came up a few times. What antigen it recognizes has not been identified. Base qualities are not provided; no much larger clone lies one nucleotide away. These sequences were also reported in another study, on T cells of mothers and their children. Per the second study: Nine systemically healthy Caucasian individuals served as donors, namely three mothers together with their six children. cDNA synthesis consumed the entire amount of extracted RNA, loaded at 1.5 ug RNA in each 15 ul reaction. Sample barcodes and 2-4 random nucleotides were added via the M1S primer in the second PCR. Over 8 million TCR beta CDR3 reads were obtained for each mother, and some 3.1 million reads were obtained for each child. Thymic selection similarly shapes TCR recombination output in related and unrelated pairs, with minor effect from inherited differences. Normalized repertoire overlap was always found to be slightly, but never significantly, higher in related mother-child pairs than in unrelated mother-child pairs. With a sensitivity of approximately 100 clones per million clonotypes, no persistent microchimeric T cell clones were detected. The study used deep NGS to compare TCR beta repertoires of mothers and children, seeking features distinguishing related mother-child pairs from unrelated individuals. On average, the children were roughly 12 +/- 4 years old, while the mothers were about 38 +/- 4 years old. After adapter ligation with NEBNext reagents, the libraries were sequenced on Illumina HiSeq 2000 with 100+100 nt paired-end reads. To prevent cross-contamination, the mother and child libraries were prepared a month apart and were sequenced in separate runs. For each donor, between about 450,000 and 2,300,000 distinct TCR beta clonotypes were identified. Naive TCR beta clonotypes were estimated from low-frequency clonotypes matched to each donor's FACS-determined naive share, without sorting.

The sequenced sample was blood. This sequence originates from a boy aged 2 to 10 in good health. The rearranged segments are TRBV5-1 and TRBJ2-3; the D segment cannot be called with confidence. The CDR3 protein sequence reads: CASSLLASTDTQYF. The nucleotide sequence reads as follows: TGCGCCAGCAGCTTACTTGCTAGCACAGATACGCAGTATTTT.